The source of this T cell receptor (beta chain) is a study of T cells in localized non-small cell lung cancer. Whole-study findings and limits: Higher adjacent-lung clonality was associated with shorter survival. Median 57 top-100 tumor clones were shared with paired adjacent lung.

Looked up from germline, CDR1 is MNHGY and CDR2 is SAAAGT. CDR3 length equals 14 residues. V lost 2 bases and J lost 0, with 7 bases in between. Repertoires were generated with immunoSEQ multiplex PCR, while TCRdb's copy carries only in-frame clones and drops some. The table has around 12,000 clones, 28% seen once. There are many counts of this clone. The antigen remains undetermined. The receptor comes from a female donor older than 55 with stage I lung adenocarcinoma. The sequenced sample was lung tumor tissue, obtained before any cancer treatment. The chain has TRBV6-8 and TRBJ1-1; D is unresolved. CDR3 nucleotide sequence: TGTGCCAGCAGTTACCGGGGAATGAACACTGAAGCTTTCTTT. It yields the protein CASSYRGMNTEAFF.